The T cell receptor (beta chain) described here comes from a study of beta chain features in type 1 diabetes. There are 11 residues in the CDR3. CDR1 GTSNPN and CDR2 SVGIG come from the germline V gene (reference sequence). The sample holds a few counts of this clone. A read error may account for a junction end that differs from germline. Sequencing targeted expressed TCRB transcripts, as all isolated RNA had been reverse transcribed. TCRdb keeps only in-frame clones here, not all; method: immunoSEQ multiplex PCR. The data show about 410,000 clones, with over 11% seen just once and 0.035% to 0.045% held by the top ten.

Input material: naive CD4+ T cells from blood. The V call is TRBV30, the J call TRBJ2-3; perhaps D is TRBD1 or TRBD2 (5 bases each). The receptor comes from a man younger than 40 in good health. In DNA form, the CDR3 reads TGTGCCTGGAGTGGGCGTGGGACGCTACGGTTT. Translated: CAWSGRGTLRF.